This T cell receptor (beta chain) was captured in a study of T-cell reconstitution after alpha-beta-depleted transplantation in children. The V segment lost 6 bases and the J segment 4 bases; nucleotides outside the gene matches: 10. Germline assignment: CDR1 SGHRS and CDR2 YFSETQ. The CDR3 runs to 15 residues. For this clonotype: Its target is not known.

Unique molecular identifiers tagged the TCRbeta library. TCRdb analysed the PCR reads with MiXCR anew, one entry per CDR3 protein. Here the sample spans 300,000 to 400,000 distinct CDR3 sequences, roughly 17% being singletons. Regarding the study as a whole: T-cell numbers and diversity, one year after transplant, stemmed largely from T cells that were newly produced. The origin of alpha-beta T cells about two months after transplant was reportedly several hundred expanded graft clones.

The sample here was PBMCs, mostly from graft donor cells, taken 360 days after TCRalphabeta/CD19-depleted stem cell transplant. This chain joins TRBV5-1 and TRBJ2-5, with 9 bases aligning to TRBD2. This receptor was obtained from a male patient under 10 years old who had a stem cell transplant for acute lymphoblastic leukemia, so the T cells may come from the graft donor. The CDR3 sequence: CASTAVAGVRETQYF. CDR3 sequence (DNA): TGCGCCAGCACCGCAGTAGCGGGAGTACGAGAGACCCAGTACTTC.